One T cell receptor (beta chain) is described in this entry. Antigen: not known. The data derive from a study of lung T cells in sarcoidosis with Löfgren's syndrome. One entry per CDR3 protein, called by TCRdb with MiXCR from the reads. This table has some 9,800 distinct CDR3 sequences, just under 20% appearing once. Findings and caveats of the study: Multiple Löfgren's syndrome patients reportedly shared TRAV12-1 and TRBV2 CDR3 motifs, suggesting public CD4+ TCRs.

The CDR3 loop spans 19 amino acids. The germline V gene has CDR1 MNHNS and CDR2 SASEGT. V lost 6 bases to trimming and J lost 1 base, with 25 bases between them. Sequencing was performed on CD4+ T cells from bronchoalveolar lavage. The rearrangement joins TRBV6-1 to TRBJ2-4; a weak D match, TRBD1 (6 bases). The TCR originated in a human donor with sarcoidosis (Löfgren's syndrome or another form), or a control subject (not recorded which). CDR3 loop: CASRGFRTARAGAKNIQYF. In DNA form, the CDR3 reads TGTGCCAGCAGAGGGTTTCGGACAGCCCGGGCAGGGGCCAAAAACATTCAGTACTTC.